The 10 T cell receptor beta chains listed next were all sequenced from one sample in a study of T cells after yellow fever vaccination. TCRdb reanalysed the 5' RACE reads using MiXCR and keeps one entry per CDR3 protein. Of tens of thousands of distinct CDR3 sequences in the sample, about 7% are singletons; the top ten hold less than 40%. The specimen was CD8+ T cells sorted from PBMCs, collected 15 days after the yellow fever booster vaccination. Source of these receptors: a man aged 25 to 45 who received the YFV17D yellow fever vaccine.

This clonotype was picked up many times. V usage is TRBV7-9 and J usage is TRBJ2-7; a weak D match, TRBD1 (5 bases). CDR1 and CDR2 (germline): SEHNR, FQNEAQ (reference sequence). CDR3 length: 12 amino acids. Between the trimmed V and J ends, which lost 5 bases and 4 bases, there was a span of 9 bases. The DNA for the CDR3 is TGTGCCAGCAGCCCGACAGATTACGAGCAGTACTTC. This gives the protein CASSPTDYEQYF.

This clonotype was seen many times. V is TRBV5-1 and J is TRBJ2-3, with unresolved D. The CDR3 sequence is 14 residues long. Trimming removed 0 bases at V and 2 bases at J, with 7 bases between. CDR1 and CDR2 from the germline V gene are SGHRS and YFSETQ. The CDR3 loop is CASSLGLNTDTQYF. CDR3 coding DNA: TGCGCCAGCAGCTTGGGGCTAAACACAGATACGCAGTATTTT.

This clonotype was detected many times. This sequence joins TRBV18 and TRBJ2-5; 10 positions agree with TRBD2. The CDR3 length is 14 residues. Unmatched junction bases numbered 4, after V lost 4 bases and J lost 5 bases. CDR1 KGHSH and CDR2 LQKENI come from the germline V gene. The CDR3 region is CASSQAGGLETQYF. In DNA, the CDR3 is TGTGCCAGCTCACAAGCGGGAGGGCTGGAGACCCAGTACTTC.

There are many counts of this clonotype. This chain joins TRBV7-7 and TRBJ2-1, with D tentatively TRBD1 or TRBD2 (5 bases each). Germline values: CDR1 SSHAT, CDR2 FNYEAQ (reference sequence). Trimming removed 4 bases from V and 0 bases from J, with 19 bases in between. The CDR3 covers 18 residues. The CDR3 coding sequence is TGTGCCAGCAGCTCCTCCCCGGGGCTCCCCAGCTCCTACAATGAGCAGTTCTTC. Translating gives CASSSSPGLPSSYNEQFF. Full variable domain (rest looked up from reference TRBV7-7 and TRBJ2-1): GAGVSQSPRYKVTKRGQDVTLRCDPISSHATLYWYQQALGQGPEFLTYFNYEAQPDKSGLPSDRFSAERPEGSISTLTIQRTEQRDSAMYRCASSSSPGLPSSYNEQFFGPGTRLTVL.

A word on this clonotype: Just one base apart from a much larger clone, this may be a read error. The V call is TRBV3-1, the J call TRBJ2-5; D is unclear. Per germline, CDR1 LGHDT and CDR2 YNNKEL (reference sequence). The CDR3 length is 12 residues. CDR3 in DNA: TGTGCCAGCAGAGAGGACCACGAGACCCAGTACTTC. Translating it yields CASREDHETQYF.

This clonotype was seen ten or more times. The gene calls are TRBV2 and TRBJ2-7; 13 bases match TRBD2. Germline CDR1 reads SNHLY; CDR2 reads FYNNEI. The CDR3 runs to 15 residues. J lost 2 bases, V lost 6 bases, and 4 bases had no gene match. The CDR3 loop is CASREGLAGTYEQYF. For the CDR3, the DNA is TGTGCCAGCAGGGAGGGACTAGCGGGAACCTACGAGCAGTACTTC.

This clonotype has ten or more counts. V is TRBV4-3 and J is TRBJ2-5, with 8 bases identical to TRBD2. CDR1 and CDR2 (germline): LGHNA, YSLEER. The ends lost 0 bases at V and 5 bases at J; junction bases unmatched: 8. The CDR3 consists of 16 residues. The CDR3 DNA reads TGCGCCAGCAGCCAAGATTTGAGCGGGAGTTGGGAGACCCAGTACTTC. Protein product: CASSQDLSGSWETQYF.

There are many counts of this clonotype. The J gene is TRBJ2-7, the V gene TRBV12-3 or TRBV12-4, with 7 bases identical to TRBD2. The CDR3 is 15 residues long. The V gene end was trimmed by 3 bases and the J gene end by 0 bases; junction bases not matched to a gene: 5. The CDR3 sequence is CASSFNPGGSYEQYF. In DNA, the CDR3 is TGTGCCAGCAGTTTCAACCCGGGGGGCTCCTACGAGCAGTACTTC.

In its sample, this clonotype was seen once. A much bigger clone sits one base away, suggesting this may be a read error. This chain joins TRBV29-1 and TRBJ2-2; TRBD2 matches at 7 bases. CDR3 size: 11 residues. Looked up from germline, CDR1 is SQVTM and CDR2 is ANQGSEA. The CDR3 loop is CSAGTTGKLFF. The DNA of the CDR3 is TGCAGCGCAGGGACTACCGGGAAGCTGTTTTTT.

There are many counts of this clonotype. The chain couples TRBV30 to TRBJ2-1; D unclear. The CDR3 runs to 16 residues. V was cut by 4 bases and J by 0 bases, with 16 bases left in between. Germline lookup yields CDR1 GTSNPN and CDR2 SVGIG (reference sequence). This chain's CDR3 is CAWMGGRHLSYNEQFF. CDR3 nucleotide sequence: TGTGCCTGGATGGGTGGCAGACACCTCTCCTACAATGAGCAGTTCTTC.